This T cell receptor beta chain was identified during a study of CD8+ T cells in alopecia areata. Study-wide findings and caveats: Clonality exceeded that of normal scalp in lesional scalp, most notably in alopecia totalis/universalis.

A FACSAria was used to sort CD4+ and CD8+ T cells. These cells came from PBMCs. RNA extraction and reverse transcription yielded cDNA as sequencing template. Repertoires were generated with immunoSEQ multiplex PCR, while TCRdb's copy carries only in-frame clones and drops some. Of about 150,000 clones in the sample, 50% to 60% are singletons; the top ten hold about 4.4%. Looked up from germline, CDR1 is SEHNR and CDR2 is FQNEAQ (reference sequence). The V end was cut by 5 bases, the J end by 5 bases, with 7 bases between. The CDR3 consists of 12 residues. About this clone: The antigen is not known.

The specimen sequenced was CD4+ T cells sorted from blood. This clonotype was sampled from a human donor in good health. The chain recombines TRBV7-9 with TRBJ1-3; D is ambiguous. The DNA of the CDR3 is TGTGCCAGCAGCCAAAGTCGAAACACCATATATTTT. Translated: CASSQSRNTIYF.